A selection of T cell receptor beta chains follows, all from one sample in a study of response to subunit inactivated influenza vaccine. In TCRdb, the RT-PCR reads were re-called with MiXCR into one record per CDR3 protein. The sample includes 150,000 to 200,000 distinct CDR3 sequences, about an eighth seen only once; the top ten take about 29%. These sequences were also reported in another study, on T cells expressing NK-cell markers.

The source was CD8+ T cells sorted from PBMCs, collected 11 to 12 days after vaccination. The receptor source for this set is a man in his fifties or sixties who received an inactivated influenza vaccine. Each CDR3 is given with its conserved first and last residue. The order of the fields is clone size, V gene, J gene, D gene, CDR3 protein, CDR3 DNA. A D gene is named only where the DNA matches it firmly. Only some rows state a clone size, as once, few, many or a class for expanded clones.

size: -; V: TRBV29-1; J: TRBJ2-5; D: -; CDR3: CSVDRGSQETQYF; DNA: TGCAGCGTTGATAGGGGGTCCCAAGAGACCCAGTACTTC
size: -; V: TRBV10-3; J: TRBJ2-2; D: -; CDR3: CAISDPWGTTRAGELFF; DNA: TGTGCCATCAGTGACCCGTGGGGGACAACCCGGGCAGGGGAGCTGTTTTTT
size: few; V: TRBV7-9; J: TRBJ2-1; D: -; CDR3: CASRTGHNEQFF; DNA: TGTGCCAGCCGGACGGGACACAATGAGCAGTTCTTC
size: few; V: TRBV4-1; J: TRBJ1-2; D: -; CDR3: CASRHQDRTRRDGYTF; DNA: TGCGCCAGCAGGCACCAAGATCGGACACGGAGGGATGGCTACACCTTC
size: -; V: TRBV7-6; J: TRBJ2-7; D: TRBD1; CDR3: CASSLSDRVHEQYF; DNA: TGTGCCAGCAGCTTAAGCGACAGGGTCCACGAGCAGTACTTC
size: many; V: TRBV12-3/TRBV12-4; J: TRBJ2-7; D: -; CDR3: CASRGQTYEQYF; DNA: TGTGCCAGCAGGGGACAAACCTACGAGCAGTACTTC
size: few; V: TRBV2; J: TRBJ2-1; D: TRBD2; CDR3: CASSPSSGWGFSEQFF; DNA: TGTGCCAGCAGCCCCTCTAGCGGGTGGGGGTTTAGTGAGCAGTTCTTC
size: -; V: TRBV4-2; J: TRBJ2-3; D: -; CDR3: CASSQGYGGATDTQYF; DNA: TGTGCCAGCAGCCAAGGATACGGGGGCGCGACAGATACGCAGTATTTT
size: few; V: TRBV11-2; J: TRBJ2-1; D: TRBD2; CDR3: CASSLRGLLYNEQFF; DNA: TGTGCCAGCAGCTTAAGGGGACTACTTTACAATGAGCAGTTCTTC
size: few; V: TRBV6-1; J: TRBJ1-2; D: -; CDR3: CASSLGDLGNYGYTF; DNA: TGTGCCAGCAGCCTCGGGGACCTCGGTAACTATGGCTACACCTTC
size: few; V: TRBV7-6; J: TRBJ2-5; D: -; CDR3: CASSLVWGGESETQYF; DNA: TGTGCCAGCAGCTTAGTGTGGGGGGGCGAGAGTGAGACCCAGTACTTC
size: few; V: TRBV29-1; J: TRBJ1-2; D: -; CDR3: CSVEPTYGFGYTF; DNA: TGCAGCGTTGAACCCACCTATGGGTTTGGCTACACCTTC
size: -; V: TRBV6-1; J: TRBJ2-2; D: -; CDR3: CASRHGVNTGELFF; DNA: TGTGCCAGCCGGCACGGGGTAAACACCGGGGAGCTGTTTTTT
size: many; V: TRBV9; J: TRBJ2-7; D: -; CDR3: CASSTDGAFYEQYF; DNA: TGTGCCAGCAGCACCGATGGGGCATTCTACGAGCAGTACTTC
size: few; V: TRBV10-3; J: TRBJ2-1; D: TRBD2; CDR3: CAISESIAGGWGNEQFF; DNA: TGTGCCATCAGTGAGTCGATAGCGGGGGGCTGGGGCAATGAGCAGTTCTTC
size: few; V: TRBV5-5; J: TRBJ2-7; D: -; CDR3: CASSFLGTPEQYF; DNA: TGTGCCAGCAGCTTTTTGGGGACACCCGAGCAGTACTTC
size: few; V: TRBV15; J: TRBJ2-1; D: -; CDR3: CATSRGSYNEQFF; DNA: TGTGCCACCAGCAGAGGATCGTACAATGAGCAGTTCTTC
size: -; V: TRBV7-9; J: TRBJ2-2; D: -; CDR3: CASSPPLDTGELFF; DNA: TGTGCCAGCAGCCCACCTCTGGACACCGGGGAGCTGTTTTTT
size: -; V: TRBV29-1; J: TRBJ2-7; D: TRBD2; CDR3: CSVEEGTSNYEQYF; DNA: TGCAGCGTTGAGGAGGGGACTAGCAACTACGAGCAGTACTTC
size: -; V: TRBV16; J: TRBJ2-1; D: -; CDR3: CASSQSTDIGEQFF; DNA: TGTGCCAGCAGCCAATCCACAGATATTGGTGAGCAGTTCTTC
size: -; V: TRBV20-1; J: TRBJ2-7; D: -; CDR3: CSANADITSYEQYF; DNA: TGCAGTGCCAATGCGGACATCACTTCCTACGAGCAGTACTTC
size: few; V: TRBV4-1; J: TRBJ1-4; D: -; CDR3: CASSQRDVTTRELFF; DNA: TGCGCCAGCAGCCAGCGGGACGTCACAACGCGGGAACTGTTTTTT
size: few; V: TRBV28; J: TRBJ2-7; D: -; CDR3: CASSPPGRTYEQYF; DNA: TGTGCCAGCAGCCCCCCGGGACGGACCTACGAGCAGTACTTC
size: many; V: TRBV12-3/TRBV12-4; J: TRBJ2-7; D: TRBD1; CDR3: CASSPGTGPSEQYF; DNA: TGTGCCAGCAGTCCCGGGACAGGGCCAAGCGAGCAGTACTTC
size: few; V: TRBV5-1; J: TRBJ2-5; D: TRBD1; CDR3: CASSLRTGGYGTPSETQYF; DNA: TGCGCCAGCAGCTTACGGACAGGGGGCTACGGGACCCCGTCGGAGACCCAGTACTTC
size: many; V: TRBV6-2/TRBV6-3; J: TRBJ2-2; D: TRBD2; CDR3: CASSYLSGSPTGELFF; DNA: TGTGCCAGCAGTTACCTTAGCGGGAGCCCCACCGGGGAGCTGTTTTTT
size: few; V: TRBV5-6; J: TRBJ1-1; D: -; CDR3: CASRRVEGQNTEAFF; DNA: TGTGCCAGCCGACGAGTAGAGGGGCAGAACACTGAAGCTTTCTTT
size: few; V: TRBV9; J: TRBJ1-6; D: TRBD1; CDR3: CASSGSTGWNSPLHF; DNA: TGTGCCAGCAGCGGCTCGACAGGGTGGAATTCACCCCTCCACTTT